This TCR beta chain was retrieved from a study of CD8 T cells in Susac syndrome. High-throughput TCR beta sequencing covered peripheral CD8+ and CD4+ T cells. Multiple sclerosis controls were treatment-naive patients with stable or active relapsing-remitting disease. The V end was cut by 0 bases, the J end by 3 bases, with 12 bases between. Germline loops: CDR1 SGHRS, CDR2 YFSETQ. This CDR3 is 15 amino acids long. An amount of RNA that ranged from roughly 0.5 to 1 ug was reverse transcribed with random hexamers. TCRdb reanalysed the immunoSEQ multiplex PCR reads using MiXCR and keeps one entry per CDR3 protein. The sample lists just over 300,000 distinct CDR3 sequences, 90% to 95% seen once, with roughly 0.059% in the top ten.

The chain has TRBV5-1 and TRBJ1-1; D is possibly TRBD1 (5 bases). The TCR was taken from a human donor with multiple sclerosis. Sequencing used CD4+ T cells from PBMCs. CDR3 protein: CASSLDGEGDTEAFF. CDR3 sequence (DNA): TGCGCCAGCAGCTTGGATGGGGAAGGGGACACTGAAGCTTTCTTT.